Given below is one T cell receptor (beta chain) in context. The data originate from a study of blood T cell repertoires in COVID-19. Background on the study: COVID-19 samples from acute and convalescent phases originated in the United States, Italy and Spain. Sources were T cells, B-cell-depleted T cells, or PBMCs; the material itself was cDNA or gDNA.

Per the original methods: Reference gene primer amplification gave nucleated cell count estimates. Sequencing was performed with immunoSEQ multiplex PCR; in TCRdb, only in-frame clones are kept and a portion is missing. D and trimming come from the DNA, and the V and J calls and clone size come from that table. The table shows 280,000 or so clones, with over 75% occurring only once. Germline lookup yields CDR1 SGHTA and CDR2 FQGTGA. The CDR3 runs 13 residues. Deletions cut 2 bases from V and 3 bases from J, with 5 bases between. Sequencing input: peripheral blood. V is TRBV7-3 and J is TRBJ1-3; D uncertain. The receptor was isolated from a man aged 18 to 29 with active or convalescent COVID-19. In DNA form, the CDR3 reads TGTGCCAGCAGCTTACAACTTGGAAACACCATATATTTT. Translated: CASSLQLGNTIYF.